One sample yielded the 20 T cell receptor beta chains listed below, sequenced in a study of CD8 T cells in Susac syndrome. Reverse transcription of 0.5 to 1 ug RNA was performed with random hexamers. TCRdb ran MiXCR on the immunoSEQ multiplex PCR reads and lists one entry per CDR3 protein. This sample has a few hundred thousand distinct CDR3 sequences, with 70% to 90% found just once. Sequencing used CD8+ T cells from PBMCs. The receptors were sampled from a human donor with multiple sclerosis.

The genes are TRBV3-1 and TRBJ2-1, with 15 nucleotides matching TRBD2. In germline, CDR1 is LGHDT, CDR2 YNNKEL (reference sequence). J lost 10 bases, V lost 1 base, and 5 bases had no gene match. The length of the CDR3 is 16 residues. CDR3 coding DNA: TGTGCCAGCAGCCAAGGGGGACTAGCGGGAGGTTACGAGCAGTTCTTC. Translating it yields CASSQGGLAGGYEQFF.

The chain uses TRBV16 and TRBJ2-2, with 10 bases that match TRBD1. V lost 4 bases, J lost 6 bases, and 5 bases stayed unmatched. CDR3 length equals 15 residues. Germline V lookup: CDR1 KGHSY, CDR2 FQNENV. This CDR3 reads CASSRGTGVSGELFF. The CDR3 DNA follows: TGTGCCAGCAGCCGAGGGACAGGGGTCTCCGGGGAGCTGTTTTTT.

V and J are TRBV28 and TRBJ2-1; no clear D gene. This CDR3 region has 11 residues. V was pared by 3 bases and J by 6 bases, with 3 bases between. CDR1 MDHEN and CDR2 SYDVKM come from the germline V gene. In DNA, the CDR3 is TGTGCCAGCAGTTTTCCCAATGAGCAGTTCTTC. Its translation: CASSFPNEQFF.

V gene TRBV19 combines with J gene TRBJ2-1; D call uncertain. Germline CDR1 is LNHDA and CDR2 is SQIVND (reference sequence). Deletions cut 5 bases from V and 3 bases from J, with 5 bases between. The CDR3 spans 12 residues. CDR3 region: CASSAYYNEQFF. The CDR3 DNA is TGTGCCAGTAGTGCCTACTACAATGAGCAGTTCTTC.

The V gene is TRBV28, the J gene TRBJ2-1, with 7 bases that match TRBD2. This CDR3 comprises 15 residues. Germline assignment: CDR1 MDHEN and CDR2 SYDVKM. V was clipped by 7 bases and J by 4 bases; unmatched bases: 10. CDR3 sequence (DNA): TGTGCCAGCACTCCCATCCTAGCGGCTTACAATGAGCAGTTCTTC. This codes for CASTPILAAYNEQFF.

V is TRBV14 and J is TRBJ1-2, with 7 bases that match TRBD1. The CDR3 runs 19 residues. Germline V lookup: CDR1 SGHDN, CDR2 FVKESK. The J segment lost 3 bases and the V segment lost 0 bases, leaving 16 bases of the junction unmatched. The CDR3 spells CASSQEVWNRGVYYYGYTF. CDR3 in DNA: TGTGCCAGCAGCCAAGAAGTGTGGAACAGGGGAGTCTATTACTATGGCTACACCTTC.

The chain recombines TRBV20-1 with TRBJ1-2; 9 bases agree with TRBD1. The V gene end was trimmed by 6 bases and the J gene end by 3 bases; junction bases not matched to a gene: 11. Germline V gene lookup returns CDR1 DFQATT and CDR2 SNEGSKA (reference sequence). The CDR3 covers 15 residues. The CDR3 DNA reads as TGCAGTGCAACTCCTGACAGGGGGAAGGACTATGGCTACACCTTC. Translation: CSATPDRGKDYGYTF.

V is TRBV3-1 and J is TRBJ2-7; D not resolved. Germline values: CDR1 LGHDT, CDR2 YNNKEL (reference sequence). The CDR3 is 15 residues long. Trimming cost V 1 base and J 3 bases, with 13 bases left between them. CDR3 DNA sequence: TGTGCCAGCAGCCAAGGGGGTGGGATTGGCTACGAGCAGTACTTC. It is translated as CASSQGGGIGYEQYF.

The chain has TRBV4-1 and TRBJ2-5; unclear D gene. The CDR3 loop spans 16 amino acids. The germline V and J ends were trimmed by 3 bases and 5 bases, with 19 bases remaining between them. In germline, CDR1 is MGHRA, CDR2 YSYEKL. DNA for the CDR3: TGCGCCAGCAGCCAGACGCCCCGGGCTGCTCTTGAGACCCAGTACTTC. It encodes CASSQTPRAALETQYF.

The rearrangement joins TRBV12-3 or TRBV12-4 to TRBJ1-5; maybe TRBD1 (6 bases). This CDR3 region has 17 residues. V was pared by 4 bases and J by 4 bases, with 20 bases between. DNA for the CDR3: TGTGCCAGCAGTTCCATTACATCCCGGACAGATAATCAGCCCCAGCATTTT. It yields the protein CASSSITSRTDNQPQHF.

The CDR3 DNA reads as TGCAGTGCTAGAGATCGACTTGCCAATGAGCAGTTCTTC. It yields the protein CSARDRLANEQFF. The gene calls are TRBV20-1 and TRBJ2-1; D gene uncertain. CDR1 is DFQATT and CDR2 is SNEGSKA in the germline V gene (reference sequence). The CDR3 extends over 13 amino acids. V was trimmed by 0 bases and J by 6 bases, leaving 9 bases between them.

This clonotype has more than one count but fewer than ten. This rearrangement joins TRBV27 to TRBJ2-7, with a possible D match to TRBD2 (5 bases). This CDR3 comprises 10 residues. Germline-derived CDR1 and CDR2 are MNHEY and SMNVEV (reference sequence). The V end was cut by 8 bases, the J end by 4 bases, with 6 bases between. The CDR3 here is CASGLYEQYF. CDR3 DNA: TGTGCCAGCGGACTTTACGAGCAGTACTTC.

This clonotype was seen more than once but under ten times. The V gene is TRBV27, the J gene TRBJ2-1; 7 bases are shared with TRBD2. V shed 6 bases, J shed 5 bases, and the junction held 7 bases outside the gene matches. The CDR3 totals 14 residues. Germline V lookup: CDR1 MNHEY, CDR2 SMNVEV (reference sequence). The CDR3 protein is CASSLAESDNEQFF. Written as DNA, the CDR3 is TGTGCCAGCAGCCTAGCGGAAAGTGACAATGAGCAGTTCTTC.

The CDR3 loop is CASGPRQGGYEQYF. In DNA, the CDR3 is TGTGCCAGCGGCCCCCGACAGGGAGGCTACGAGCAGTACTTC. The J gene is TRBJ2-7, the V gene TRBV27, with a possible D match to TRBD1 (7 bases). The germline V and J ends were trimmed by 8 bases and 3 bases, with 17 bases remaining between them. This CDR3 is built from 14 residues. Germline assignment: CDR1 MNHEY and CDR2 SMNVEV (reference sequence).

The genes are TRBV27 and TRBJ2-2; 8 nucleotides line up with TRBD2. Trimming cost V 3 bases and J 1 base; bases outside gene matches: 1. The CDR3 totals 15 residues. Germline V lookup: CDR1 MNHEY, CDR2 SMNVEV (reference sequence). The CDR3 bases are TGTGCCAGCAGTTTGGGGACTAGGAACACCGGGGAGCTGTTTTTT. It yields the protein CASSLGTRNTGELFF.

The chain joins TRBV5-1 to TRBJ2-7; no firm D call. The CDR3 loop spans 15 amino acids. Germline values: CDR1 SGHRS, CDR2 YFSETQ. Trimming took 4 bases from V and 9 from J, leaving 23 bases between them. CDR3 sequence: CASSPKVLDSDGQYF. DNA for the CDR3: TGCGCCAGCAGCCCTAAGGTACTCGATTCAGACGGGCAGTACTTC.

The chain has TRBV7-9 and TRBJ2-1; 9 bases line up with TRBD2. J lost 8 bases, V lost 2 bases, and 13 bases had no gene match. The CDR3 extends over 17 amino acids. The germline gives CDR1 SEHNR, CDR2 FQNEAQ (reference sequence). CDR3 in DNA: TGTGCCAGCAGCTTATTTGGGGTAGCGGGAGAGGCGTATGAGCAGTTCTTC. Translating it yields CASSLFGVAGEAYEQFF.

The V call is TRBV19, the J call TRBJ2-3; unclear D gene. Trimming cost V 11 bases and J 0 bases, with 12 bases left between them. CDR3 length: 13 amino acids. Germline V CDR1 and CDR2: LNHDA, SQIVND (reference sequence). CDR3: CAVIETSTDTQYF. The DNA for the CDR3 is TGTGCCGTCATAGAGACTAGCACAGATACGCAGTATTTT.

V is TRBV20-1 and J is TRBJ2-1, with 9 positions matching TRBD2. The CDR3 runs to 14 residues. Trimming removed 3 bases from V and 5 bases from J; junction bases left unmatched: 5. Germline V lookup: CDR1 DFQATT, CDR2 SNEGSKA (reference sequence). CDR3 in DNA: TGCAGTGCTAGTGCTAGCGGGACCCACAATGAGCAGTTCTTC. It codes for CSASASGTHNEQFF.

The table lists this clonotype with a few counts. The chain joins TRBV20-1 to TRBJ2-7; 9 positions match TRBD1. Trimming at V came to 5 bases and at J to 2 bases, leaving 10 bases not matched to a gene. This CDR3 has 15 amino acids. In germline, CDR1 is DFQATT, CDR2 SNEGSKA (reference sequence). CDR3 nucleotides: TGCAGTGCTGGCCTCGGGACAGGGATCCCCTACGAGCAGTACTTC. Its translation is CSAGLGTGIPYEQYF.